This T cell receptor beta chain was identified in a study of blood T cell repertoires in COVID-19. Study-level information: The study drew acute and convalescent COVID-19 samples from the United States, Italy and Spain. T cells, B-cell-depleted T cells, or PBMCs supplied cDNA or gDNA.

V shed 3 bases and J 6 bases; nucleotides not matched to a gene: 4. Germline V gene sequence: CDR1 SQVTM, CDR2 ANQGSEA. This CDR3 contains 15 residues. Per the authors' pipeline: The assay estimated nucleated cells by amplifying reference gene primers. The table came from immunoSEQ multiplex PCR; TCRdb's copy has only in-frame clones and leaves some out. D and trimming come from the DNA, and the V and J calls and clone size come from that table. The sample lists 220,000 or so clones, around three quarters seen once, with 4.5% to 7% in the top ten. Sequencing used peripheral blood. The TCR originated in a woman in her 70s with acute or convalescent COVID-19. The V and J genes are TRBV29-1 and TRBJ2-3; 15 bases agree with TRBD2. This chain's CDR3 is CSVEAGTSGRDTQYF. The DNA of the CDR3 is TGCAGCGTTGAGGCCGGGACTAGCGGGAGGGATACGCAGTATTTT.